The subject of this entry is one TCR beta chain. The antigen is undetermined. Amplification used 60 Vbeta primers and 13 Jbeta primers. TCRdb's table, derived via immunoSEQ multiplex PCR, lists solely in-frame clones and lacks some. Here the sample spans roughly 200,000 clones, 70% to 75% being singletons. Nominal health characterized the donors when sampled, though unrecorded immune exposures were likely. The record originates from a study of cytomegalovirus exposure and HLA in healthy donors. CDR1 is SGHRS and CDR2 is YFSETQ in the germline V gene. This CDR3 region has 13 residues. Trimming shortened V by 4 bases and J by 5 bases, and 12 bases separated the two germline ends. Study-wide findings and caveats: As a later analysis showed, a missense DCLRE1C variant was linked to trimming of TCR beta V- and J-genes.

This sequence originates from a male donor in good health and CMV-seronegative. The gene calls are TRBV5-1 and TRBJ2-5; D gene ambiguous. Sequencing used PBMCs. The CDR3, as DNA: TGCGCCAGCAGCCGCGCGGTTGAGGAGACCCAGTACTTC. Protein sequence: CASSRAVEETQYF.